The 28 T cell receptor beta chains reported below all come from one sample, sequenced in a study of OX40 agonist ivuxolimab in advanced cancers. Some clones are missing from TCRdb's copy, which holds only in-frame ones; the method was immunoSEQ multiplex PCR. This table holds about 22,000 clones, approximately 80% found once. The sequencing used CD4+ or CD8+ T cells sorted from blood, collected in a trial of the OX40 agonist ivuxolimab. These receptors were collected from an adult with an advanced solid tumor such as melanoma, head and neck, liver or kidney cancer.

This clone was seen more than once but under ten times. This rearrangement joins TRBV30 to TRBJ1-5; D remains ambiguous. The CDR3 contains 15 residues. Trimming left V 0 bases short and J 6 bases short, with 15 bases between. Germline CDR1 is GTSNPN and CDR2 is SVGIG (reference sequence). Written as DNA, the CDR3 is TGTGCCTGGAGTGTAAAGGACCTAGGAAGTCAGCCCCAGCATTTT. It is translated as CAWSVKDLGSQPQHF. Looking up the rest from reference TRBV30 and TRBJ1-5 gives the full variable domain: SQTIHQWPATLVQPVGSPLSLECTVEGTSNPNLYWYRQAAGRGLQLLFYSVGIGQISSEVPQNLSASRPQDRQFILSSKKLLLSDSGFYLCAWSVKDLGSQPQHFGDGTRLSIL.

The genes are TRBV20-1 and TRBJ1-2; D possibly corresponds to TRBD1 (5 bases). With 5 bases removed from V and 4 bases from J, the gap between germline ends came to 8 bases. The CDR3 consists of 11 residues. Per the germline V gene, CDR1 is DFQATT and CDR2 is SNEGSKA (reference sequence). CDR3 DNA sequence: TGCAGTGCTTATGGGGGCTATGGCTACACCTTC. It translates to CSAYGGYGYTF.

The chain carries TRBV30 and TRBJ1-3, with TRBD1 as a possible D gene (6 bases). The CDR3 is made up of 14 amino acids. The germline gives CDR1 GTSNPN, CDR2 SVGIG (reference sequence). V was clipped by 7 bases and J by 0 bases, with 13 bases between them. The CDR3 region has the DNA TGTGCCTTGTTGGACAGTAGCTCTGGAAACACCATATATTTT. The encoded protein is CALLDSSSGNTIYF.

The J gene is TRBJ1-1, the V gene TRBV2; tentative D call: TRBD1 (5 bases). Germline V gives CDR1 SNHLY, CDR2 FYNNEI. The CDR3 sequence is 15 residues long. V dropped 6 bases and J dropped 0 bases, with 14 bases sitting between them. CDR3 sequence reads: CASRGLTVMNTEAFF. CDR3 DNA sequence: TGTGCCAGCAGGGGGCTTACAGTCATGAACACTGAAGCTTTCTTT.

The chain is built from TRBV2 and TRBJ2-1; 7 bases line up with TRBD2. Germline V lookup: CDR1 SNHLY, CDR2 FYNNEI. The J segment lost 9 bases and the V segment lost 7 bases, leaving 9 bases of the junction unmatched. The CDR3 consists of 13 residues. CDR3 in amino acids: CASNGLGQFEQFF. CDR3 coding DNA: TGTGCCAGCAACGGACTAGGCCAATTTGAGCAGTTCTTC.

The rearrangement links TRBV2 to TRBJ2-5, with 9 bases matching TRBD1. The CDR3 is 16 residues long. Trimming cost V 6 bases and J 3 bases; bases outside gene matches: 11. Germline assignment: CDR1 SNHLY and CDR2 FYNNEI. CDR3 DNA sequence: TGTGCCAGCAGGTCACTCCCGGGACAGGGAGAAGAGACCCAGTACTTC. Translated, it gives CASRSLPGQGEETQYF.

V is TRBV10-2 and J is TRBJ2-3; possible D gene TRBD1, 5 bases. The germline V gene encodes CDR1 WSHSY and CDR2 SAAADI. V was shortened by 9 bases and J by 3 bases, with 13 bases between the two germline ends. This CDR3 comprises 13 residues. The DNA for the CDR3 is TGCGCCAGTCGACAGCCAGCAACAGATACGCAGTATTTT. This translates into CASRQPATDTQYF.

The chain has TRBV5-1 and TRBJ1-4; D is uncertain. With 5 bases removed from V and 4 bases from J, the gap between germline ends came to 12 bases. CDR3 size: 14 residues. Germline loops: CDR1 SGHRS, CDR2 YFSETQ. The CDR3 loop is CASSGTNYNEKLFF. Written as DNA, the CDR3 is TGCGCCAGCAGTGGTACAAATTATAATGAAAAACTGTTTTTT.

The rearrangement uses TRBV7-8 and TRBJ1-1; tentatively, D is TRBD1 (6 bases). The CDR3 has 12 residues. Germline CDR1 SGHVS, CDR2 FQNEAQ. Trimming pared 5 bases from V and 4 bases from J, leaving 8 bases between. The CDR3 DNA is TGTGCCAGCAGCCCGGACAGCACTGAAGCTTTCTTT. Translating it yields CASSPDSTEAFF.

The chain is built from TRBV15 and TRBJ2-5, with D possibly TRBD1 on 6 matching bases. The CDR3 is made up of 16 amino acids. Germline V CDR1 and CDR2: LNHNV, YYDKDF (reference sequence). Trimming shortened V by 0 bases and J by 4 bases, and 15 bases separated the two germline ends. CDR3 protein: CATSRDQGLVGETQYF. The CDR3 DNA is TGTGCCACCAGCAGAGATCAGGGGTTGGTGGGAGAGACCCAGTACTTC.

The V and J genes are TRBV9 and TRBJ1-2; D ambiguous. Germline V gives CDR1 SGDLS, CDR2 YYNGEE. The CDR3 extends over 14 amino acids. V dropped 1 base and J dropped 7 bases, with 14 bases sitting between them. CDR3 DNA sequence: TGTGCCAGCAGCGTAACGGTGGGTTCGGGTGGCTACACCTTC. It codes for CASSVTVGSGGYTF. Complete variable domain (other parts from reference TRBV9 and TRBJ1-2): DSGVTQTPKHLITATGQRVTLRCSPRSGDLSVYWYQQSLDQGLQFLIQYYNGEERAKGNILERFSAQQFPDLHSELNLSSLELGDSALYFCASSVTVGSGGYTFGSGTRLTVV.

The chain links TRBV7-2 to TRBJ1-4; 8 bases are shared with TRBD1. Germline V gene data show CDR1 as SGHTA and CDR2 as FQGNSA. The CDR3 contains 15 residues. The V segment lost 5 bases and the J segment 7 bases; nucleotides outside the gene matches: 9. The CDR3 DNA reads as TGTGCCAGCAGCCCAATGGACAGGGTGGGTGAAAAACTGTTTTTT. Translation gives CASSPMDRVGEKLFF.

By frequency in the sample, this clone is large. The chain uses TRBV4-2 and TRBJ2-2, with D unresolved. The CDR3 contains 18 residues. V shed 0 bases and J shed 4 bases, with 18 bases lying between them. Germline V gene data show CDR1 as LGHNA and CDR2 as YNFKEQ. In nucleotides, the CDR3 is TGTGCCAGCAGCCAAGATCATCCCCCCATTGTGGGCACCGGGGAGCTGTTTTTT. Translation gives CASSQDHPPIVGTGELFF.

The chain joins TRBV2 to TRBJ2-5; D is unresolved. The DNA end lines up better with TRBJ2-7; the J call may be wrong. CDR3 length: 15 amino acids. Germline V lookup: CDR1 SNHLY, CDR2 FYNNEI. The CDR3 region is CASSDAVGSSYEQYF. CDR3 coding DNA: TGTGCCAGCAGTGACGCCGTAGGTAGCTCCTACGAGCAGTACTTC.

The V and J genes are TRBV2 and TRBJ2-3, with D possibly matching TRBD1 (6 bases). Per germline, CDR1 SNHLY and CDR2 FYNNEI. There are 17 residues in the CDR3. The germline V and J ends were trimmed by 9 bases and 7 bases, with 29 bases remaining between them. The DNA of the CDR3 is TGTGCCAGTTCGCGCCAACAGGGCGGCCTCCCGAGCAATACGCAGTATTTT. Translation gives CASSRQQGGLPSNTQYF.

CDR3 residues: CASNSPGREKLFF. In DNA form, the CDR3 reads TGTGCCAGCAACTCCCCAGGGCGCGAAAAACTGTTTTTT. The rearrangement links TRBV6-5 to TRBJ1-4, with a possible D match to TRBD1 (5 bases). V lost 7 bases, J lost 8 bases, and 14 bases lay in between. This CDR3 has 13 amino acids. In germline, CDR1 is MNHEY, CDR2 SVGAGI.

The chain uses TRBV6-1 and TRBJ2-7; D may be TRBD2 (6 bases). Germline V gene lookup returns CDR1 MNHNS and CDR2 SASEGT. CDR3 length: 12 residues. Deletions cut 7 bases from V and 1 base from J, with 8 bases between. CDR3 sequence: CASMGTSYEQYF. The CDR3 DNA reads as TGTGCCAGCATGGGGACTTCCTACGAGCAGTACTTC.

This clone was found a few times. The chain uses TRBV7-9 and TRBJ1-4; 9 bases align to TRBD1. The CDR3 sequence is 15 residues long. V lost 2 bases to trimming and J lost 11 bases; unmatched junction nucleotides: 9. Per the germline V gene, CDR1 is SEHNR and CDR2 is FQNEAQ (reference sequence). CDR3 loop: CASSLSGTGSRKLFF. The CDR3 bases are TGTGCCAGCAGCTTATCCGGGACAGGGTCGCGCAAACTGTTTTTT.

The chain has TRBV2 and TRBJ1-4, with D maybe TRBD1 (5 bases). CDR3 length: 14 amino acids. Germline V gene sequence: CDR1 SNHLY, CDR2 FYNNEI. V shed 7 bases and J shed 2 bases, with 11 bases lying between them. Here the CDR3 DNA reads TGTGCCAGCAACCAGGGCCCCACTAATGAAAAACTGTTTTTT. Translating gives CASNQGPTNEKLFF. The full variable domain, in which reference TRBV2 and TRBJ1-4 provide the parts outside the CDR3, is EPEVTQTPSHQVTQMGQEVILRCVPISNHLYFYWYRQILGQKVEFLVSFYNNEISEKSEIFDDQFSVERPDGSNFTLKIRSTKLEDSAMYFCASNQGPTNEKLFFGSGTQLSVL.

This clone occurred a few times. The chain links TRBV19 to TRBJ1-5; D uncertain. The V gene lost 3 bases and the J gene lost 2 bases, with 14 bases spanning the gap. Germline CDR1 reads LNHDA; CDR2 reads SQIVND (reference sequence). The CDR3 covers 16 residues. The chain's CDR3 is CASSMLSGDRNQPQHF. The CDR3 nucleotides are TGTGCCAGTAGTATGCTTTCGGGAGACCGCAATCAGCCCCAGCATTTT.

This clone was picked up a small number of times. This rearrangement joins TRBV5-5 to TRBJ1-4, with D hard to call. V was shortened by 4 bases and J by 2 bases, with 12 bases between the two germline ends. CDR3 size: 15 residues. Germline V gene sequence: CDR1 SGHKS, CDR2 YYEKEE (reference sequence). For the CDR3, the DNA is TGTGCCAGCAGCCGCGAAGGCCCTACTAATGAAAAACTGTTTTTT. It is translated as CASSREGPTNEKLFF. The whole variable domain, filled in from reference TRBV5-5 and TRBJ1-4, reads DAGVTQSPTHLIKTRGQQVTLRCSPISGHKSVSWYQQVLGQGPQFIFQYYEKEERGRGNFPDRFSARQFPNYSSELNVNALLLGDSALYLCASSREGPTNEKLFFGSGTQLSVL.

This chain connects TRBV19 to TRBJ1-1; tentative D call: TRBD1 (6 bases). Germline values: CDR1 LNHDA, CDR2 SQIVND (reference sequence). Trimming pared 6 bases from V and 5 bases from J, leaving 19 bases between. The CDR3 length is 15 residues. DNA for the CDR3: TGTGCCAGTAGGCGGCAGGCAGGGGATAGGACTGAAGCTTTCTTT. Protein sequence: CASRRQAGDRTEAFF.

The chain joins TRBV2 to TRBJ1-1; the D gene is possibly TRBD1 (5 bases). The CDR3 covers 14 residues. Germline CDR1 and CDR2: SNHLY and FYNNEI. Between the trimmed V and J ends, which lost 5 bases and 1 base, there was a span of 11 bases. This CDR3 is CASSLEGRNTEAFF. In nucleotides, the CDR3 is TGTGCCAGCAGTCTGGAGGGGCGGAACACTGAAGCTTTCTTT.

CDR3 sequence reads: CASSYSNPVEAFF. The CDR3 bases are TGTGCCAGCAGTTACTCGAATCCGGTAGAAGCTTTCTTT. This chain joins TRBV6-6 and TRBJ1-1; D gene ambiguous. V was pared by 0 bases and J by 8 bases, with 10 bases between. Germline-derived CDR1 and CDR2 are MNHNY and SVGAGI (reference sequence). This CDR3 contains 13 residues.

The chain carries TRBV7-1 and TRBJ2-3, with 9 bases lining up with TRBD1. TRBV7-1 is placed among ORFs of uncertain function. CDR3 length equals 16 residues. V lost 3 bases and J lost 6; bases outside the gene matches: 10. CDR3 amino acids: CASSSLPGQGRDTQYF. The CDR3 nucleotides read TGTGCCAGCAGCTCGCTTCCGGGACAGGGAAGGGATACGCAGTATTTT.

The chain combines TRBV6-5 with TRBJ1-6, with a possible D match to TRBD1 (5 bases). Between the trimmed V and J ends, which lost 0 bases and 10 bases, there was a span of 13 bases. This CDR3 region has 15 residues. Per germline, CDR1 MNHEY and CDR2 SVGAGI. This CDR3 reads CASSYSTGWGSPLHF. In DNA, the CDR3 is TGTGCCAGCAGTTACTCGACGGGCTGGGGGTCACCCCTCCACTTT.

This chain uses TRBV6-6 with TRBJ2-1; weak D call: TRBD2 (7 bases). Per germline, CDR1 MNHNY and CDR2 SVGAGI (reference sequence). This CDR3 contains 15 residues. V was trimmed by 2 bases and J by 1 base, leaving 9 bases between them. The CDR3 loop reads CASSYGGASYNEQFF. CDR3 DNA sequence: TGTGCCAGCAGTTACGGGGGGGCTTCCTACAATGAGCAGTTCTTC.

This clone was seen more than once but under ten times. CDR3: CASSLGAGQGWYTF. In DNA, the CDR3 is TGTGCCAGCAGCTTAGGCGCGGGACAGGGTTGGTACACCTTC. V is TRBV7-2 and J is TRBJ1-2; 9 nucleotides line up with TRBD1. Germline V gene lookup returns CDR1 SGHTA and CDR2 FQGNSA. V dropped 1 base and J dropped 11; count of bases not matched to a gene: 8. The CDR3 runs 14 residues.